The next 12 T cell receptor beta chains were all read from a single sample in a study of cytomegalovirus exposure and HLA in healthy donors. Libraries were prepared by immunoSEQ multiplex PCR; TCRdb keeps only in-frame clonotypes and omits some of them. The sample consists of about 67,000 clones, around 94% of them appearing once. Sequencing was carried out using PBMCs. Every receptor here comes from a woman younger than 35 in good health and CMV-seronegative.

The chain has TRBV30 and TRBJ1-4; D is possibly TRBD1 (5 bases). Between the trimmed V and J ends, which lost 1 base and 8 bases, there was a span of 11 bases. The CDR3 is 13 residues long. Germline V gene data show CDR1 as GTSNPN and CDR2 as SVGIG (reference sequence). The CDR3 reads CAWSAGEYEKLFF. The CDR3 DNA reads TGTGCCTGGAGTGCGGGGGAGTACGAAAAACTGTTTTTT.

The chain links TRBV7-8 to TRBJ1-1; perhaps TRBD1 as D (6 bases). The CDR3 totals 16 residues. CDR1 is SGHVS, CDR2 FQNEAQ, per germline. Between the trimmed V and J ends, which lost 1 base and 1 base, there was a span of 13 bases. CDR3 nucleotide sequence: TGTGCCAGCAGCTTAGAGAACAGGGTAACGAACACTGAAGCTTTCTTT. Translating it yields CASSLENRVTNTEAFF.

Here the CDR3 reads CAISGSGGTDSPLHF. CDR3 DNA: TGTGCCATCAGTGGTTCGGGAGGGACCGATTCACCCCTCCACTTT. The chain joins TRBV10-3 to TRBJ1-6; possible D gene TRBD1, 5 bases. CDR1 ENHRY and CDR2 SYGVKD come from the germline V gene. This CDR3 contains 15 residues. Trimming stripped 4 bases from V and 8 bases from J, with 15 bases between.

The rearrangement uses TRBV4-1 and TRBJ2-3, with 9 bases that match TRBD1. The CDR3 contains 16 residues. V shed 3 bases and J 3 bases; nucleotides not matched to a gene: 7. The germline CDR1 and CDR2 sequences are MGHRA and YSYEKL. CDR3 protein: CASSHPGTGKTDTQYF. CDR3 nucleotide sequence: TGCGCCAGCAGCCACCCCGGGACAGGGAAGACAGATACGCAGTATTTT.

The chain recombines TRBV5-1 with TRBJ2-1, with a possible D match to TRBD2 (5 bases). Trimming pared 2 bases from V and 2 bases from J, leaving 14 bases between. In germline, CDR1 is SGHRS, CDR2 YFSETQ. The CDR3 is 16 residues long. This chain's CDR3 is CASSFGDSVAYNEQFF. CDR3 in DNA: TGCGCCAGCAGCTTCGGGGATTCGGTTGCCTACAATGAGCAGTTCTTC.

The chain links TRBV18 to TRBJ2-1; possible D gene TRBD1, 6 bases. The V gene's germline CDR1 is KGHSH and CDR2 LQKENI. The ends were cut back, 2 bases at V and 6 bases at J, with 11 bases in the middle. CDR3 size: 14 residues. The CDR3 sequence: CASSPGQLINEQFF. As DNA, the CDR3 is TGTGCCAGCTCACCAGGACAGCTAATCAATGAGCAGTTCTTC.

The chain has TRBV27 and TRBJ1-2; a possible D gene is TRBD1 (5 bases). The V gene lost 5 bases and the J gene lost 2 bases, with 18 bases spanning the gap. This CDR3 spans 16 amino acids. Per germline, CDR1 MNHEY and CDR2 SMNVEV (reference sequence). The CDR3 reads CASSPGSDIRNYGYTF. The CDR3 DNA sequence: TGTGCCAGCAGTCCCGGGTCGGACATTCGAAACTATGGCTACACCTTC.

V usage is TRBV2 and J usage is TRBJ1-4; 11 positions agree with TRBD1. The ends lost 7 bases at V and 3 bases at J; junction bases unmatched: 7. CDR3 length: 16 residues. Germline V lookup: CDR1 SNHLY, CDR2 FYNNEI. The CDR3 DNA sequence: TGTGCCAGCACCGGACAGGGGGCTTGGTCTAATGAAAAACTGTTTTTT. Amino acids: CASTGQGAWSNEKLFF. Full variable domain (missing parts from reference TRBV2 and TRBJ1-4): EPEVTQTPSHQVTQMGQEVILRCVPISNHLYFYWYRQILGQKVEFLVSFYNNEISEKSEIFDDQFSVERPDGSNFTLKIRSTKLEDSAMYFCASTGQGAWSNEKLFFGSGTQLSVL.

The chain recombines TRBV13 with TRBJ2-1, with D hard to call. From germline, CDR1 is PRHDT and CDR2 FYEKMQ (reference sequence). This CDR3 region has 16 residues. The V end was cut by 1 base, the J end by 1 base, with 11 bases between. CDR3: CASSLDPGLSYNEQFF. In nucleotides, the CDR3 is TGTGCCAGCAGCTTAGATCCGGGTTTATCCTACAATGAGCAGTTCTTC.

The CDR3 is CASSQERSVRRGAFF. The CDR3 coding sequence is TGCGCCAGCAGCCAAGAGAGGTCAGTTAGAAGGGGAGCTTTCTTT. V is TRBV4-3 and J is TRBJ1-1; D perhaps matches TRBD1 (5 bases). The CDR3 contains 15 residues. In germline, CDR1 is LGHNA, CDR2 YSLEER. The ends were cut back, 0 bases at V and 10 bases at J, with 18 bases in the middle.

V usage is TRBV11-3 and J usage is TRBJ2-7; the D gene is possibly TRBD2 (7 bases). Trimming took off 5 bases at V and 7 bases at J, with 30 bases between the two ends. CDR3 length: 18 amino acids. The germline V gene encodes CDR1 SGHNT and CDR2 YENEEA. The CDR3 DNA reads TGTGCCAGCAGCCCCAATCGGGCGGGGGCTACCACTGTGGGAGAGCAGTACTTC. This encodes CASSPNRAGATTVGEQYF.

CDR3 amino acids: CASSWRGQGLNYGYTF. CDR3 coding DNA: TGTGCCAGCAGCTGGCGGGGACAGGGACTTAACTATGGCTACACCTTC. This chain uses TRBV7-2 with TRBJ1-2, with TRBD1 identical over 9 bases. The CDR3 has 16 residues. Germline CDR1 reads SGHTA; CDR2 reads FQGNSA. The V gene end was trimmed by 4 bases and the J gene end by 1 base; junction bases not matched to a gene: 7.